The 17 T cell receptor beta chains presented below share a single source sample, sequenced in a study of graft-versus-host responses after intestinal transplantation. Their antigens are not known. Assay used: immunoSEQ multiplex PCR; TCRdb lists only in-frame clones, some missing. The repertoire holds 110,000 to 150,000 clones, with around 90% as singletons. This specimen was unstimulated CD4+ T cells sorted from spleen or lymph node cells, taken before intestinal transplant. Every receptor here comes from a human donor who received an intestinal transplant.

V is TRBV7-8 and J is TRBJ1-1; the D gene is possibly TRBD1 (5 bases). This CDR3 has 13 residues. Trimming took off 3 bases at V and 2 bases at J, with 7 bases between the two ends. From germline, CDR1 is SGHVS and CDR2 FQNEAQ. DNA of the CDR3: TGTGCCAGCAGCTTTACAGGAAACACTGAAGCTTTCTTT. The encoded protein is CASSFTGNTEAFF.

This clone was seen only a few times. The chain combines TRBV10-3 with TRBJ2-1; no firm D call. Trimming stripped 10 bases from V and 8 bases from J, with 15 bases between. In germline, CDR1 is ENHRY, CDR2 SYGVKD. The CDR3 covers 12 residues. CDR3 residues: CATQRDGDEQFF. The CDR3 nucleotides are TGTGCCACCCAAAGGGATGGCGATGAGCAGTTCTTC.

The chain employs TRBV5-6 and TRBJ2-1; 9 bases are a match to TRBD1. J was trimmed by 6 bases and V by 1 base; bases with no gene match: 5. Germline CDR1 reads SGHDT; CDR2 reads YYEEEE. CDR3 length: 15 amino acids. CDR3 bases: TGTGCCAGCAGCTTGCCGGGACAGGGAGTCAATGAGCAGTTCTTC. It codes for CASSLPGQGVNEQFF.

J is TRBJ1-5 and V is TRBV7-3; tentatively, D is TRBD1 (6 bases). Germline CDR1 reads SGHTA; CDR2 reads FQGTGA. The CDR3 loop spans 17 amino acids. V was cut by 2 bases and J by 0 bases, with 14 bases left in between. The CDR3 DNA is TGTGCCAGCAGCTTAGAACAGGGCCGGGATAGCAATCAGCCCCAGCATTTT. It specifies CASSLEQGRDSNQPQHF.

The V call is TRBV27, the J call TRBJ2-7; D remains unclear. The CDR3 is 14 amino acids. V was trimmed by 3 bases and J by 2 bases, leaving 11 bases between them. In germline, CDR1 is MNHEY, CDR2 SMNVEV (reference sequence). DNA for the CDR3: TGTGCCAGCAGTTTGGGTAGGGAAGCCTACGAGCAGTACTTC. Residues: CASSLGREAYEQYF.

The J gene is TRBJ2-1, the V gene TRBV5-1, with TRBD2 identical over 8 bases. The CDR3 has 15 amino acids. CDR1 is SGHRS, CDR2 YFSETQ, per germline. Losses at the gene ends were 6 bases for V and 0 bases for J; bases not matched to a gene: 5. CDR3 in DNA: TGCGCCAGCAACCTAGCGGGCACCTCCTACAATGAGCAGTTCTTC. Translating gives CASNLAGTSYNEQFF.

In this sample, this clone turned up once. V gene TRBV28 combines with J gene TRBJ2-1; the D is unclear. This CDR3 is built from 11 residues. Trimming shortened V by 5 bases and J by 9 bases, and 8 bases separated the two germline ends. From germline, CDR1 is MDHEN and CDR2 SYDVKM. The CDR3 coding sequence is TGTGCCAGCAGTCCATTTAGTGAGCAGTTCTTC. Translated, it gives CASSPFSEQFF.

The chain employs TRBV11-2 and TRBJ2-1; D gene unclear. CDR1 and CDR2 (germline): SGHAT, FQNNGV. Deletions cut 8 bases from V and 6 bases from J, with 14 bases between. The CDR3 runs 13 residues. CDR3 in amino acids: CASAAGSSNEQFF. DNA of the CDR3: TGTGCCAGCGCCGCCGGTAGCAGCAATGAGCAGTTCTTC.

About this clone itself: Germline and junction disagree at one end, which may indicate a read error. Additional DNA sequences in this sample encode the identical CDR3. The V gene is TRBV29-1, the J gene TRBJ1-1; TRBD1 matches 7 bases. The CDR3 covers 13 residues. Looked up from germline, CDR1 is SQVTM and CDR2 is ANQGSEA. CDR3 residues: CSVAQGVNTEAFF. The CDR3 DNA reads as TGCAGCGTTGCCCAGGGGGTGAACACTGAGGCTTTCTTT.

V gene TRBV28 combines with J gene TRBJ1-1, with D uncertain. The CDR3 sequence is 14 residues long. Trimming removed 2 bases at V and 1 base at J, with 8 bases between. Germline lookup yields CDR1 MDHEN and CDR2 SYDVKM. Here the CDR3 reads CASSLRNRNTEAFF. Here the CDR3 DNA reads TGTGCCAGCAGTTTACGGAACAGGAACACTGAAGCTTTCTTT.

A single count supports this clone. The J gene is TRBJ1-2, the V gene TRBV30; TRBD1 is a possible D gene (5 bases). V was shortened by 2 bases and J by 3 bases, with 13 bases between the two germline ends. The CDR3 has 14 amino acids. Germline V gives CDR1 GTSNPN, CDR2 SVGIG (reference sequence). As DNA, the CDR3 is TGTGCCTGGAGTCGGGACCCGGGGCACTATGGCTACACCTTC. As protein: CAWSRDPGHYGYTF.

This rearrangement joins TRBV7-2 to TRBJ1-1; TRBD1 is a possible D gene (6 bases). This CDR3 is built from 15 residues. Germline CDR1 reads SGHTA; CDR2 reads FQGNSA. Trimming removed 3 bases at V and 2 bases at J, with 13 bases between. The CDR3 region is CASSLGTLINTEAFF. The CDR3 region has the DNA TGTGCCAGCAGCTTGGGGACACTCATCAACACTGAAGCTTTCTTT.

This chain uses TRBV6-5 with TRBJ1-1, with TRBD1 matching 11 bases. V dropped 6 bases and J dropped 5; count of bases not matched to a gene: 2. Germline CDR1 is MNHEY and CDR2 is SVGAGI. CDR3 size: 13 residues. CDR3 residues: CASSRDRGTEAFF. In DNA, the CDR3 is TGTGCCAGCAGCCGGGACAGGGGGACTGAAGCTTTCTTT.

This chain uses TRBV5-1 with TRBJ1-6; D gene ambiguous. V shed 2 bases and J shed 0 bases, with 9 bases lying between them. This CDR3 is 16 amino acids long. Germline lookup yields CDR1 SGHRS and CDR2 YFSETQ. In DNA, the CDR3 is TGCGCCAGCAGCTTATCAGGAAACTCCTATAATTCACCCCTCCACTTT. Translated, it gives CASSLSGNSYNSPLHF.

V gene TRBV19 combines with J gene TRBJ1-3; the D gene is possibly TRBD1 (6 bases). V lost 4 bases, J lost 1 base, and 17 bases lay in between. Germline values: CDR1 LNHDA, CDR2 SQIVND (reference sequence). This CDR3 comprises 17 residues. CDR3 bases: TGTGCCAGTAGTACCCGTCCAGGGGCCAGATCTGGAAACACCATATATTTT. It encodes CASSTRPGARSGNTIYF.

CDR3 in DNA: TGTGCCAGTACCTGGGGCGGGACTCGTCTCAATGAGCAGTTCTTC. It encodes CASTWGGTRLNEQFF. The chain employs TRBV19 and TRBJ2-1; D may be TRBD2 (6 bases). Trimming shortened V by 7 bases and J by 6 bases, and 19 bases separated the two germline ends. Germline V lookup: CDR1 LNHDA, CDR2 SQIVND (reference sequence). This CDR3 has 15 amino acids.

This chain connects TRBV7-6 to TRBJ2-7; TRBD2 agrees at 10 bases. The length of the CDR3 is 16 residues. Germline trimming cut 1 base from V and 4 bases from J; bases unmatched to any gene: 7. Looked up from germline, CDR1 is SGHVS and CDR2 is FNYEAQ. The CDR3, as DNA: TGTGCCAGCAGCTTAGAGGCTAGCGGGAGAGGGTACGAGCAGTACTTC. Translating it yields CASSLEASGRGYEQYF.